Listed here are 14 T cell receptor beta chains from one sample, sequenced in a study of shared clonotypes between healthy human individuals. Assay used: immunoSEQ multiplex PCR; TCRdb lists only in-frame clones, some missing. Of millions of clones listed, approximately 95% are singletons. Material: naive CD4+ T cells sorted from blood. Subset meaning: CD45RA+ positively selected. Receptors originate from a man younger than 35 in good health.

V usage is TRBV6-6 and J usage is TRBJ1-2, with D perhaps matching TRBD1 (5 bases). Germline V lookup: CDR1 MNHNY, CDR2 SVGAGI (reference sequence). The CDR3 has 14 amino acids. The V and J ends lost 8 bases and 8 bases respectively, with 21 bases between them. The CDR3 DNA reads TGTGCCAGCGCCGAATCCGGGGGGGAAGACGGCTACACCTTC. Protein sequence: CASAESGGEDGYTF.

In the case of this clone: The sample carries other DNA sequences with the same CDR3. V gene TRBV28 combines with J gene TRBJ1-6, with TRBD1 as a possible D gene (5 bases). Trimming took off 3 bases at V and 7 bases at J, with 10 bases between the two ends. Germline V gene data show CDR1 as MDHEN and CDR2 as SYDVKM. The CDR3 contains 14 residues. This chain's CDR3 is CASSLGTGNSPLHF. The CDR3 bases are TGTGCCAGCAGTTTGGGGACGGGGAATTCACCCCTCCACTTT.

The rearrangement joins TRBV27 to TRBJ1-6, with D maybe TRBD1 (5 bases). Germline loops: CDR1 MNHEY, CDR2 SMNVEV (reference sequence). The V end lost 0 bases, the J end lost 10 bases, and 7 bases lay between the germline ends. CDR3 size: 13 residues. The CDR3 nucleotides read TGTGCCAGCAGTTTATCGGGGGTCTCACCCCTCCACTTT. This sequence encodes CASSLSGVSPLHF.

The rearrangement links TRBV11-2 to TRBJ2-5, with D possibly matching TRBD2 (6 bases). V was cut by 0 bases and J by 0 bases, with 17 bases left in between. Germline-derived CDR1 and CDR2 are SGHAT and FQNNGV. CDR3 length: 18 residues. DNA for the CDR3: TGTGCCAGCAGCTTAGATCAGGAGGGTTGGGCCTACCAAGAGACCCAGTACTTC. Translating gives CASSLDQEGWAYQETQYF.

The chain recombines TRBV7-2 with TRBJ1-2; TRBD1 matches at 11 bases. The V gene's germline CDR1 is SGHTA and CDR2 FQGNSA. V dropped 5 bases and J dropped 4; count of bases not matched to a gene: 6. This CDR3 is 15 amino acids long. This chain's CDR3 is CASSEGTGGFYGYTF. CDR3 nucleotide sequence: TGTGCCAGCAGCGAGGGGACAGGGGGATTCTATGGCTACACCTTC.

Only one count was recorded for this clone. J is TRBJ1-1 and V is TRBV28; 12 nucleotides agree with TRBD1. The CDR3 extends over 15 amino acids. Germline CDR1 is MDHEN and CDR2 is SYDVKM. V lost 5 bases to trimming and J lost 11 bases; unmatched junction nucleotides: 12. In DNA form, the CDR3 reads TGTGCCAGCAGTACCTCCTCCGGGACAGGGGGCAGGGCTTTCTTT. Translation gives CASSTSSGTGGRAFF.

V usage is TRBV29-1 and J usage is TRBJ2-3; TRBD1 or TRBD2 may be the D gene (5 bases each). This CDR3 is built from 14 residues. The germline CDR1 and CDR2 sequences are SQVTM and ANQGSEA. The V end was cut by 3 bases, the J end by 2 bases, with 12 bases between. The DNA of the CDR3 is TGCAGCGTTGAGGGGGATAGAAACACAGATACGCAGTATTTT. The encoded protein is CSVEGDRNTDTQYF.

The V call is TRBV19, the J call TRBJ1-6; D is uncertain. Germline CDR1 reads LNHDA; CDR2 reads SQIVND (reference sequence). The V end was cut by 7 bases, the J end by 7 bases, with 8 bases between. This CDR3 comprises 12 residues. The CDR3 DNA reads as TGTGCCAGTATCGGGAGCAATTCACCCCTCCACTTT. It specifies CASIGSNSPLHF. The entire variable domain, with the rest obtained from reference TRBV19 and TRBJ1-6, is as follows: DGGITQSPKYLFRKEGQNVTLSCEQNLNHDAMYWYRQDPGQGLRLIYYSQIVNDFQKGDIAEGYSVSREKKESFPLTVTSAQKNPTAFYLCASIGSNSPLHFGNGTRLTVT.

The chain couples TRBV11-2 to TRBJ2-2; TRBD2 matches 8 bases. V lost 2 bases and J lost 2; bases outside the gene matches: 4. This CDR3 has 16 residues. From germline, CDR1 is SGHAT and CDR2 FQNNGV. The DNA of the CDR3 is TGTGCCAGCAGCTTACGGGGGGGACATAACACCGGGGAGCTGTTTTTT. This translates into CASSLRGGHNTGELFF. Combining the CDR3 with reference TRBV11-2 and TRBJ2-2 gives the whole variable domain EAGVAQSPRYKIIEKRQSVAFWCNPISGHATLYWYQQILGQGPKLLIQFQNNGVVDDSQLPKDRFSAERLKGVDSTLKIQPAKLEDSAVYLCASSLRGGHNTGELFFGEGSRLTVL.

CDR3 DNA: TGTGCCAGCAGCTTGGGGTCGTATTCCTATAATTCACCCCTCCACTTT. This codes for CASSLGSYSYNSPLHF. The chain carries TRBV5-5 and TRBJ1-6, with unresolved D. Germline V lookup: CDR1 SGHKS, CDR2 YYEKEE (reference sequence). CDR3 length: 16 amino acids. Trimming shortened V by 0 bases and J by 1 base, and 8 bases separated the two germline ends.

The chain employs TRBV19 and TRBJ2-2, with 12 bases lining up with TRBD2. This CDR3 has 15 amino acids. Germline loops: CDR1 LNHDA, CDR2 SQIVND (reference sequence). V shed 6 bases and J 2 bases; nucleotides not matched to a gene: 1. The CDR3 DNA sequence: TGTGCCAGTAGCGGACTAGCGGGAAACACCGGGGAGCTGTTTTTT. Amino acid sequence: CASSGLAGNTGELFF.

The chain couples TRBV7-8 to TRBJ1-5, with a tentative D call TRBD1 (6 bases). Between the trimmed V and J ends, which lost 6 bases and 6 bases, there was a span of 15 bases. Germline V CDR1 and CDR2: SGHVS, FQNEAQ. CDR3 length equals 14 residues. CDR3 nucleotides: TGTGCCAGCAGGGCAACAGGGAGGGGTCAGCCCCAGCATTTT. It yields the protein CASRATGRGQPQHF.

This clone has just one count. The gene calls are TRBV4-3 and TRBJ2-7, with D unresolved. The V end was cut by 1 base, the J end by 7 bases, with 11 bases between. The CDR3 has 13 residues. Per the germline V gene, CDR1 is LGHNA and CDR2 is YSLEER. CDR3 residues: CASSQVSGTEQYF. CDR3 nucleotide sequence: TGCGCCAGCAGCCAAGTATCAGGTACGGAGCAGTACTTC.

The chain links TRBV10-3 to TRBJ2-1; tentatively, D is TRBD1 or TRBD2 (5 bases each). Between the trimmed V and J ends, which lost 7 bases and 6 bases, there was a span of 16 bases. Germline CDR1 and CDR2: ENHRY and SYGVKD. The CDR3 is 14 amino acids. In DNA form, the CDR3 reads TGTGCCATCACAGAGGGGATAACCGTCAATGAGCAGTTCTTC. The encoded protein is CAITEGITVNEQFF.